This T cell receptor beta chain was obtained from a study of blood T cells in healthy people across ages. Then a second PCR, running roughly 7 to 11 cycles, was carried out with a sample-barcoded 5' primer and a J-beta primer mix. TCRdb recomputed calls from the 5' RACE reads with MiXCR, one row per CDR3 protein. The table records hundreds of thousands of distinct CDR3 sequences, approximately 25% of them present only once. From germline, CDR1 is SGHVS and CDR2 FNYEAQ. The CDR3 has 15 amino acids. The J segment lost 5 bases and the V segment lost 3 bases, leaving 6 bases of the junction unmatched. In this sample, this clonotype turned up a few times. As yet, its antigen is unknown. Each sample provided at least 6 micrograms of extracted total RNA. Whole-study findings and limits: Unsorted PBMCs blocked a conclusive comparison of naive and antigen-experienced cells.

The same data also contributed to another study, on T cells of mothers and their children. That work contributes: All extracted RNA went into cDNA synthesis, approximately 1.4 ug per 15 ul. Related pairs of mothers and children showed slightly higher, non-significant overlap versus unrelated pairs.

This clonotype originated in a boy between 10 and 17 years old in good health. Input material: blood. The rearrangement links TRBV7-6 to TRBJ2-5, with TRBD2 matching over 10 bases. CDR3 in DNA: TGTGCCAGCAGCTTGAAGCGGGGGGGCCGCGAGACCCAGTACTTC. Amino acids: CASSLKRGGRETQYF.